These 28 T cell receptor beta chains came from one sample sequenced in a study of OX40 agonist ivuxolimab in advanced cancers. Clones were sequenced by immunoSEQ multiplex PCR, and TCRdb holds only the in-frame ones, with some missing. The repertoire has tens of thousands of clones, 80% to 90% of them found once; the top ten carry less than 25%. This material consisted of CD4+ or CD8+ T cells sorted from blood, taken in a trial of the OX40 agonist ivuxolimab. Source of these receptors: an adult with an advanced solid tumor such as melanoma, head and neck, liver or kidney cancer.

The chain links TRBV27 to TRBJ2-7, with unresolved D. Trimming shortened V by 8 bases and J by 1 base, and 15 bases separated the two germline ends. CDR1 is MNHEY, CDR2 SMNVEV, per germline (reference sequence). The CDR3 runs to 14 residues. The CDR3 loop is CASRLGPASYEQYF. The CDR3, as DNA: TGTGCCAGCCGCCTCGGGCCGGCATCCTACGAGCAGTACTTC.

The chain joins TRBV15 to TRBJ2-7; 8 nucleotides agree with TRBD2. J gave up 3 bases and V 3 bases, and 7 bases lay outside the gene matches. The CDR3 totals 15 residues. Germline V gene data show CDR1 as LNHNV and CDR2 as YYDKDF (reference sequence). The CDR3 spells CATSSGLADFYEQYF. The CDR3 DNA reads as TGTGCCACCAGCAGCGGACTAGCTGACTTCTACGAGCAGTACTTC.

The chain uses TRBV4-3 and TRBJ2-3, with 8 bases aligning to TRBD2. Germline trimming cut 0 bases from V and 2 bases from J; bases unmatched to any gene: 7. This CDR3 has 17 residues. Germline-derived CDR1 and CDR2 are LGHNA and YSLEER. The CDR3 DNA reads TGCGCCAGCAGCCAAGATGTCGGGGGGGGCCCCACAGATACGCAGTATTTT. Translating gives CASSQDVGGGPTDTQYF.

Points on this clone: Other nucleotide sequences in the sample specify the same CDR3. The chain links TRBV9 to TRBJ1-5; no firm D call. Germline CDR1 reads SGDLS; CDR2 reads YYNGEE. The CDR3 totals 14 residues. Trimming took 4 bases from V and 0 from J, leaving 8 bases between them. The CDR3 protein is CASSRGVSNQPQHF. CDR3 nucleotides: TGTGCCAGCAGCCGCGGGGTTAGCAATCAGCCCCAGCATTTT.

The chain employs TRBV7-7 and TRBJ2-7; 8 bases align to TRBD1. V trimming: 4 bases; J trimming: 3 bases; junction bases outside the gene matches: 2. Per the germline V gene, CDR1 is SSHAT and CDR2 is FNYEAQ (reference sequence). This CDR3 is built from 13 residues. This CDR3 reads CASSSGTGYEQYF. As DNA, the CDR3 is TGTGCCAGCAGCTCCGGGACAGGCTACGAGCAGTACTTC.

V gene TRBV5-8 combines with J gene TRBJ2-7; D is unresolved. There are 13 residues in the CDR3. V lost 2 bases and J lost 4, with 10 bases in between. CDR1 SGHTS and CDR2 YDEGEE come from the germline V gene. The DNA for the CDR3 is TGTGCCAGCAGCTTACGGGCCCTTTACGAGCAGTACTTC. Translated, it gives CASSLRALYEQYF.

J is TRBJ2-7 and V is TRBV6-1; D possibly matches TRBD1 or TRBD2 (5 bases each). The CDR3 consists of 12 residues. CDR1 is MNHNS and CDR2 is SASEGT in the germline V gene. V dropped 8 bases and J dropped 6 bases, with 14 bases sitting between them. The CDR3 coding sequence is TGTGCCAGCTTCCGGGACCTCGCCGAGCAGTACTTC. This sequence encodes CASFRDLAEQYF.

This chain uses TRBV30 with TRBJ2-5; 7 bases are a match to TRBD2. Germline V gives CDR1 GTSNPN, CDR2 SVGIG (reference sequence). The CDR3 totals 15 residues. The junction had 12 bases not matched to a gene; V was cut back by 3 bases and J by 5 bases. The CDR3 region is CAWSLEAGGFETQYF. The CDR3 DNA is TGTGCCTGGAGCCTAGAGGCCGGGGGGTTTGAGACCCAGTACTTC.

The V gene is TRBV4-3, the J gene TRBJ1-3; tentatively, D is TRBD1 (5 bases). V was shortened by 0 bases and J by 0 bases, with 12 bases between the two germline ends. Germline values: CDR1 LGHNA, CDR2 YSLEER. The CDR3 loop spans 17 amino acids. CDR3 nucleotide sequence: TGCGCCAGCAGCCAAGACACCGGGACGGTCTCTGGAAACACCATATATTTT. Protein: CASSQDTGTVSGNTIYF.

The chain links TRBV29-1 to TRBJ2-2, with D possibly called TRBD1 or TRBD2 (6 bases each). V shed 6 bases and J shed 1 base, with 15 bases lying between them. Germline V gene data show CDR1 as SQVTM and CDR2 as ANQGSEA. This CDR3 has 15 amino acids. The CDR3 loop is CSVGGGTMNTGELFF. In DNA form, the CDR3 reads TGCAGCGTCGGAGGCGGGACAATGAACACCGGGGAGCTGTTTTTT.

The chain employs TRBV4-1 and TRBJ2-1; D unclear. Germline V gene data show CDR1 as MGHRA and CDR2 as YSYEKL. The V gene lost 4 bases and the J gene lost 5 bases, with 9 bases spanning the gap. The CDR3 spans 13 residues. CDR3 residues: CASSPYLDNEQFF. The DNA for the CDR3 is TGCGCCAGCAGCCCATATTTGGACAATGAGCAGTTCTTC.

CDR3 DNA sequence: TGCGCCAGCAGCTTCAGGACGGCGCAGCCAAGCGCCGGGGAGCTGTTTTTT. Residues: CASSFRTAQPSAGELFF. The J gene is TRBJ2-2, the V gene TRBV5-1; no clear D. The CDR3 covers 17 residues. Trimming cost V 2 bases and J 6 bases, with 20 bases left between them. CDR1 is SGHRS, CDR2 YFSETQ, per germline. The entire variable domain, with the rest obtained from reference TRBV5-1 and TRBJ2-2, is as follows: KAGVTQTPRYLIKTRGQQVTLSCSPISGHRSVSWYQQTPGQGLQFLFEYFSETQRNKGNFPGRFSGRQFSNSRSEMNVSTLELGDSALYLCASSFRTAQPSAGELFFGEGSRLTVL.

This chain links TRBV23-1 with TRBJ1-5; a weak D match, TRBD1 (6 bases). TRBV23-1 is noted as an ORF with a role that remains uncertain. This CDR3 contains 15 residues. The V and J ends lost 6 bases and 0 bases respectively, with 12 bases between them. Here the CDR3 reads CASRETGDSNQPQHF. The CDR3 DNA reads TGCGCCAGCAGGGAGACAGGCGATAGCAATCAGCCCCAGCATTTT.

The rearrangement links TRBV5-1 to TRBJ2-1; a possible D gene is TRBD1 (8 bases). From germline, CDR1 is SGHRS and CDR2 YFSETQ. The CDR3 sequence is 15 residues long. The V and J ends lost 7 bases and 6 bases respectively, with 20 bases between them. DNA of the CDR3: TGCGCCAGCGCTGAAACAGGGGGGGCAGGCAATGAGCAGTTCTTC. Translating it yields CASAETGGAGNEQFF.

This chain links TRBV5-1 with TRBJ2-7; 7 bases map to TRBD2. This CDR3 spans 14 amino acids. Trimming at V came to 2 bases and at J to 3 bases, leaving 5 bases not matched to a gene. Germline lookup yields CDR1 SGHRS and CDR2 YFSETQ. The CDR3 sequence is CASSFGSGFYEQYF. CDR3 bases: TGCGCCAGCAGCTTTGGTAGCGGGTTCTACGAGCAGTACTTC.

DNA for the CDR3: TGTGCCAGCAGTCCCTTCCGGGGGAACACTGAAGCTTTCTTT. Protein product: CASSPFRGNTEAFF. J is TRBJ1-1 and V is TRBV27; D is undetermined. This CDR3 spans 14 amino acids. Germline lookup yields CDR1 MNHEY and CDR2 SMNVEV (reference sequence). Between the trimmed V and J ends, which lost 5 bases and 1 base, there was a span of 11 bases.

The V call is TRBV5-1, the J call TRBJ1-5, with 8 nucleotides matching TRBD1. Unmatched junction bases numbered 10, after V lost 0 bases and J lost 2 bases. The CDR3 extends over 18 amino acids. Germline CDR1 and CDR2: SGHRS and YFSETQ. CDR3 loop: CASSLGDRSRRGNQPQHF. The CDR3 DNA reads TGCGCCAGCAGCTTGGGGGACAGGTCTCGTCGTGGCAATCAGCCCCAGCATTTT.

The CDR3 DNA is TGTGCCAGCAGTTTTCAGGCTAGCCGCACAGATACGCAGTATTTT. Its translation: CASSFQASRTDTQYF. V and J are TRBV28 and TRBJ2-3, with D possibly matching TRBD2 (5 bases). Germline V gives CDR1 MDHEN, CDR2 SYDVKM. This CDR3 region has 15 residues. The V end was cut by 3 bases, the J end by 1 base, with 11 bases between.

The CDR3 is CASSPPYTYEQYF. CDR3 in DNA: TGTGCCAGCAGCCCCCCTTATACCTACGAGCAGTACTTC. The chain is built from TRBV9 and TRBJ2-7; D ambiguous. This CDR3 spans 13 amino acids. Germline lookup yields CDR1 SGDLS and CDR2 YYNGEE. Between the trimmed V and J ends, which lost 4 bases and 2 bases, there was a span of 10 bases.

The V call is TRBV7-9, the J call TRBJ2-7, with 9 bases fitting TRBD1. The germline V gene encodes CDR1 SEHNR and CDR2 FQNEAQ (reference sequence). CDR3 length: 14 residues. Germline trimming cut 2 bases from V and 4 bases from J; bases unmatched to any gene: 3. CDR3 sequence reads: CASSLKQGAYEQYF. The CDR3 coding sequence is TGTGCCAGCAGCTTAAAACAGGGGGCTTACGAGCAGTACTTC.

This chain joins TRBV11-3 and TRBJ2-2; D gene ambiguous. The V and J ends lost 8 bases and 0 bases respectively, with 7 bases between them. The V gene's germline CDR1 is SGHNT and CDR2 YENEEA. The length of the CDR3 is 13 residues. In DNA, the CDR3 is TGTGCCAGCGGTCCAGCGAACACCGGGGAGCTGTTTTTT. Its translation: CASGPANTGELFF.

V usage is TRBV10-3 and J usage is TRBJ1-6, with D possibly being TRBD1 (5 bases). This CDR3 has 16 residues. Trimming removed 2 bases from V and 6 bases from J, with 14 bases in between. Per germline, CDR1 ENHRY and CDR2 SYGVKD. CDR3 amino acids: CAISEGTARGNSPLHF. The CDR3 DNA is TGTGCCATCAGTGAGGGGACGGCAAGAGGTAATTCACCCCTCCACTTT.

The chain uses TRBV7-8 and TRBJ2-5; 9 bases match TRBD1. V trimming: 5 bases; J trimming: 2 bases; junction bases outside the gene matches: 21. Germline CDR1 and CDR2: SGHVS and FQNEAQ. This CDR3 contains 20 residues. DNA of the CDR3: TGTGCCAGCAGCCGGAGTTGGGGGGGACAGGGTACGGTCAGGCAAGAGACCCAGTACTTC. Amino acid sequence: CASSRSWGGQGTVRQETQYF. Drawing the rest from reference TRBV7-8 and TRBJ2-5, the complete variable domain is GAGVSQSPRYKVAKRGQDVALRCDPISGHVSLFWYQQALGQGPEFLTYFQNEAQLDKSGLPSDRFFAERPEGSVSTLKIQRTQQEDSAVYLCASSRSWGGQGTVRQETQYFGPGTRLLVL.

The chain uses TRBV11-2 and TRBJ1-2, with D maybe TRBD1 (6 bases). The CDR3 length is 15 residues. Trimming took off 0 bases at V and 4 bases at J, with 12 bases between the two ends. Germline CDR1 and CDR2: SGHAT and FQNNGV. The chain's CDR3 is CASSLENRVLYGYTF. In DNA, the CDR3 is TGTGCCAGCAGCTTAGAAAACAGGGTACTCTATGGCTACACCTTC.

In regard to this clone: Other nucleotide sequences in the sample specify the same CDR3. The chain recombines TRBV19 with TRBJ2-7; no firm D call. Germline V lookup: CDR1 LNHDA, CDR2 SQIVND (reference sequence). The CDR3 sequence is 13 residues long. The V and J ends lost 5 bases and 1 base respectively, with 9 bases between them. Written as DNA, the CDR3 is TGTGCCAGTAGTTCGGACGGATCCTACGAGCAGTACTTC. Translating it yields CASSSDGSYEQYF.

The V and J genes are TRBV29-1 and TRBJ2-2; D remains unclear. V lost 1 base, J lost 7 bases, and 13 bases lay in between. Germline V CDR1 and CDR2: SQVTM, ANQGSEA. The CDR3 covers 14 residues. This CDR3 reads CSVEAKDTDGELFF. As DNA, the CDR3 is TGCAGCGTTGAAGCAAAAGATACCGACGGGGAGCTGTTTTTT.

The rearrangement links TRBV7-2 to TRBJ2-7, with a possible D match to TRBD2 (5 bases). The CDR3 runs to 13 residues. Looked up from germline, CDR1 is SGHTA and CDR2 is FQGNSA. Trimming cost V 10 bases and J 4 bases, with 17 bases left between them. This chain's CDR3 is CAIAPGSAYEQYF. The CDR3 DNA reads as TGTGCCATCGCCCCGGGGTCCGCGTACGAGCAGTACTTC.

V is TRBV7-2 and J is TRBJ2-3; D remains ambiguous. Germline values: CDR1 SGHTA, CDR2 FQGNSA. V shed 6 bases and J shed 1 base, with 8 bases lying between them. The CDR3 is 13 amino acids. The CDR3 sequence: CASSVHGTDTQYF. Here the CDR3 DNA reads TGTGCCAGCAGTGTACACGGCACAGATACGCAGTATTTT. The variable domain in full, with the rest retrieved from reference TRBV7-2 and TRBJ2-3, is GAGVSQSPSNKVTEKGKDVELRCDPISGHTALYWYRQSLGQGLEFLIYFQGNSAPDKSGLPSDRFSAERTGGSVSTLTIQRTQQEDSAVYLCASSVHGTDTQYFGPGTRLTVL.